This T cell receptor (beta chain) originates from a study of T cell repertoires in cytomegalovirus infection. About the study: Epitope selection comprised recently identified HLA-C-restricted CMV epitopes and well-studied HLA-B-restricted CMV epitopes. Both a matching HLA type and CMV infection were indicated by public TCR beta signatures. Whole-study results and caveats: Summed frequency of public TCR beta families distinguished CMV carriers with the relevant HLA. Predominance within the ex vivo response was attributable to HLA-C-restricted CMV-specific TCR beta clonotypes.

Turning to this clonotype: Its antigen is as yet unknown. One junction end disagrees with the germline gene, perhaps due to a read error.

The CDR3 extends over 17 amino acids. Germline loops: CDR1 SGHTA, CDR2 FQGTGA. TCRdb itself ran the reads through MiXCR, one entry per CDR3 protein. Here the sample spans approximately 990,000 distinct CDR3 sequences, approximately 31% being singletons. The chain carries TRBV7-3 and TRBJ2-1, with 7 bases matching TRBD2. This TCR was sampled from a human donor in good health (CMV status not recorded). Some clones in this sample may be carry-over from other donors' samples. The specimen comprised cultured CD8+ T cells from PBMCs, sampled from culture after CMV antigen stimulation. The CDR3 spells CVSSFRRLADPYNEQFF. Written as DNA, the CDR3 is TGTGTCAGCAGCTTCCGCCGGCTAGCGGACCCCTACAATGAGCAGTTCTTC.